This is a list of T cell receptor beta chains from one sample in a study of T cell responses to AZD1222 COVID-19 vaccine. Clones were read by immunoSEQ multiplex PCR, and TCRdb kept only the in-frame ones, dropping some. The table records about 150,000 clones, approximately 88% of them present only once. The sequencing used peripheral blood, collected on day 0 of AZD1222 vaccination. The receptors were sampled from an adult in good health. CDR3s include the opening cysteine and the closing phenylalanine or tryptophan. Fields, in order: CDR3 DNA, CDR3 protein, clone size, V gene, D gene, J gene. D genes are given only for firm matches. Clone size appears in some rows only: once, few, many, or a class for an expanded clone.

DNA: TGTGCCACCGGGTGGGGCGACACTGAAGCTTTCTTT; CDR3: CATGWGDTEAFF; size: NA; V: TRBV7-9; D: NA; J: TRBJ1-1
DNA: TGTGCCATCAGTGAGTCACCCCCAGCCCTCCACTTT; CDR3: CAISESPPALHF; size: NA; V: TRBV10-3; D: NA; J: TRBJ1-6
DNA: TGTGCCAGCAGCTTAGCCGGGACAACGGTCGAATCTTTCTTT; CDR3: CASSLAGTTVESFF; size: NA; V: TRBV7-8; D: NA; J: TRBJ1-1
DNA: TGTGCCAGCTCCATAGGACCGGGACAGGGGCTCTACGAGCAGTACTTC; CDR3: CASSIGPGQGLYEQYF; size: NA; V: TRBV2; D: TRBD1; J: TRBJ2-7
DNA: TGTGCCAGCAGTTTCAGGGTCACTGAAGCTTTCTTT; CDR3: CASSFRVTEAFF; size: few; V: TRBV6-5; D: NA; J: TRBJ1-1
DNA: TGTGCCAGCAGCCAGGGGGGGCCGAACACCGGGGAGCTGTTTTTT; CDR3: CASSQGGPNTGELFF; size: NA; V: TRBV3-1/TRBV3-2; D: NA; J: TRBJ2-2
DNA: TGTGCCAGCAGTACTTTAGGGACCCAGTACTTC; CDR3: CASSTLGTQYF; size: NA; V: TRBV2; D: NA; J: TRBJ2-5
DNA: TGTGCCAGCAGCCGTAGCGGGTACCACTACGAGCAGTACTTC; CDR3: CASSRSGYHYEQYF; size: NA; V: TRBV7-9; D: TRBD2; J: TRBJ2-7
DNA: TGTGCCAGCACCCAAAGCTCCTACAATGAGCAGTTCTTC; CDR3: CASTQSSYNEQFF; size: NA; V: TRBV28; D: NA; J: TRBJ2-1
DNA: TGTGCCAGCAGTTTAAAAAGGAACACTGAAGCTTTCTTT; CDR3: CASSLKRNTEAFF; size: NA; V: TRBV12-3/TRBV12-4; D: NA; J: TRBJ1-1
DNA: TGTGCCAGCATGAAGGCGGGAATTTATGGCTACACCTTC; CDR3: CASMKAGIYGYTF; size: NA; V: TRBV12-3/TRBV12-4; D: NA; J: TRBJ1-2
DNA: TGTGCCAGCAGCCGCGGCGGGGGCTACGAGCAGTACTTC; CDR3: CASSRGGGYEQYF; size: NA; V: TRBV3-1/TRBV3-2; D: TRBD2; J: TRBJ2-7
DNA: TGTGCCAGCAGCTTGGGGCCCAGAACTGAAGCTTTCTTT; CDR3: CASSLGPRTEAFF; size: once; V: TRBV5-6; D: NA; J: TRBJ1-1
DNA: TGTGCCAGCAGTTTAGGGCAGGACAATGAGCAGTTCTTC; CDR3: CASSLGQDNEQFF; size: NA; V: TRBV12-3/TRBV12-4; D: NA; J: TRBJ2-1
DNA: TGTGCCAGCTCGTTGGACAGGGGTAATTCACCCCTCCACTTT; CDR3: CASSLDRGNSPLHF; size: NA; V: TRBV18; D: TRBD1; J: TRBJ1-6
DNA: TGTGCCAGCAGCGTATCAGGGATGAACACTGAAGCTTTCTTT; CDR3: CASSVSGMNTEAFF; size: NA; V: TRBV9; D: NA; J: TRBJ1-1
DNA: TGCAGCGTTGAAAACAGGGGAAACTATGGCTACACCTTC; CDR3: CSVENRGNYGYTF; size: NA; V: TRBV29-1; D: TRBD1; J: TRBJ1-2
DNA: TGCAGCGTTGTGGTAGGGGAGTGGAATTCCTACGAGCAGTACTTC; CDR3: CSVVVGEWNSYEQYF; size: NA; V: TRBV29-1; D: NA; J: TRBJ2-7
DNA: TGTGCCAGCAGCTTGAACCCCTTAAGGACGATGGAGTACTTC; CDR3: CASSLNPLRTMEYF; size: NA; V: TRBV5-4; D: NA; J: TRBJ2-7
DNA: TGTGCCAGCGGTCTGACGCAGGGACGAGCTTTCTTT; CDR3: CASGLTQGRAFF; size: NA; V: TRBV28; D: NA; J: TRBJ1-1
DNA: TGTGCCAGCAGCTCTGAAGGAAACACCATATATTTT; CDR3: CASSSEGNTIYF; size: NA; V: TRBV28; D: NA; J: TRBJ1-3
DNA: TGTGCCAGCAAAGCGGGAGGGCCATACGAGCAGTACTTC; CDR3: CASKAGGPYEQYF; size: NA; V: TRBV2; D: TRBD2; J: TRBJ2-7
DNA: TGTGCCAGCAGTCCCCACGGGACAGGGCCTAATGAAAAACTGTTTTTT; CDR3: CASSPHGTGPNEKLFF; size: NA; V: TRBV7-8; D: TRBD1; J: TRBJ1-4
DNA: TGTGCCAGCCGACCAGGGACTATTGGAAACACCATATATTTT; CDR3: CASRPGTIGNTIYF; size: NA; V: TRBV6-5; D: NA; J: TRBJ1-3
DNA: TGCGCCAGCAGCTTGACAGGGAATCAGCCCCAGCATTTT; CDR3: CASSLTGNQPQHF; size: NA; V: TRBV5-1; D: NA; J: TRBJ1-5
DNA: TGTGCCAGCAGTCAAACGAGGCAGGGGGCTGGCTACACCTTC; CDR3: CASSQTRQGAGYTF; size: NA; V: TRBV6-4; D: TRBD1; J: TRBJ1-2
DNA: TGCAGCGCCGGGACTAGCGCTCAGAATACGCAGTATTTT; CDR3: CSAGTSAQNTQYF; size: NA; V: TRBV29-1; D: TRBD2; J: TRBJ2-3
DNA: TGTGCCACCACGGACAGGGGGCTCACTGAAGCTTTCTTT; CDR3: CATTDRGLTEAFF; size: NA; V: TRBV24-1; D: TRBD1; J: TRBJ1-1
DNA: TGTGCCAGCAGTTTGATGCAGGTAATGAACACTGAAGCTTTCTTT; CDR3: CASSLMQVMNTEAFF; size: NA; V: TRBV28; D: NA; J: TRBJ1-1
DNA: TGTGCCAGTAGTTATTTAAGAGGCGGGAGGCTTCCAGATACGCAGTATTTT; CDR3: CASSYLRGGRLPDTQYF; size: NA; V: TRBV19; D: TRBD2; J: TRBJ2-3
DNA: TGTGCCAGCAGCCCGAGGACTAGCGGGAATCAGGCCCCCCACAATGAGCAGTTCTTC; CDR3: CASSPRTSGNQAPHNEQFF; size: NA; V: TRBV3-1/TRBV3-2; D: TRBD2; J: TRBJ2-1
DNA: TGTGCCTCAAGCAGGACAGGGGTGCCAGATACGCAGTATTTT; CDR3: CASSRTGVPDTQYF; size: NA; V: TRBV19; D: TRBD1; J: TRBJ2-3
DNA: TGTGCCTGGAGCCCAATTGGGACAGAAAGGGCACGGTCACCCCTCCACTTT; CDR3: CAWSPIGTERARSPLHF; size: NA; V: TRBV30; D: TRBD1; J: TRBJ1-6
DNA: TGTGCCAGCAGTGATCCCCAGGCAGGCCATCTTCGCTACACCTTC; CDR3: CASSDPQAGHLRYTF; size: NA; V: TRBV25-1; D: NA; J: TRBJ1-2
DNA: TGTGCCACCACCCAGGGTTTCAGAGATACGCAGTATTTT; CDR3: CATTQGFRDTQYF; size: NA; V: TRBV19; D: NA; J: TRBJ2-3
DNA: TGTGCCAGCAATCGCTTGGGGGTAGGTTCACCCCTCCACTTT; CDR3: CASNRLGVGSPLHF; size: NA; V: TRBV7-2; D: NA; J: TRBJ1-6
DNA: TGTGCCAGCAGCTTAGGACAGCTAATGAACACTGAAGCTTTCTTT; CDR3: CASSLGQLMNTEAFF; size: NA; V: TRBV7-9; D: NA; J: TRBJ1-1
DNA: TGTGCCAGCAGTCGAATAGCCAGCTCCTACAATGAGCAGTTCTTC; CDR3: CASSRIASSYNEQFF; size: once; V: TRBV7-2; D: NA; J: TRBJ2-1
DNA: TGTGCCAGCAGGCCAGGGACAGGGGCCTACGAGCAGTACTTC; CDR3: CASRPGTGAYEQYF; size: NA; V: TRBV2; D: TRBD1; J: TRBJ2-7
DNA: TGTGCCAGCAGCTTAGACACTGAAGCTTTCTTT; CDR3: CASSLDTEAFF; size: NA; V: TRBV7-9; D: NA; J: TRBJ1-1
DNA: TGTGCCACCAGTGACTCGGACAGGGGCCGTGGCAATCAGCCCCAGCATTTT; CDR3: CATSDSDRGRGNQPQHF; size: NA; V: TRBV24-1; D: TRBD1; J: TRBJ1-5
DNA: TGTGCCAGCAGCTTATGGACTAGCGGGACATCCTACAATGAGCAGTTCTTC; CDR3: CASSLWTSGTSYNEQFF; size: NA; V: TRBV21-1; D: NA; J: TRBJ2-1
DNA: TGTGCCAGCAGCCTCTCCGGACTAGACACAGATACGCAGTATTTT; CDR3: CASSLSGLDTDTQYF; size: NA; V: TRBV7-2; D: TRBD2; J: TRBJ2-3